Listed below are T cell receptor beta chains from one sample, sequenced in a study of regulatory T cells in long-lasting Graves disease. TCRdb called the multiplex PCR reads again in MiXCR, with one record for every CDR3 protein. The data hold approximately 470,000 distinct CDR3 sequences, with roughly 15% observed a single time. These data were also reused for a study on T cells in Graves' hyperthyroidism and ophthalmopathy.

This specimen was peripheral blood mononuclear cells (PBMCs), taken at new diagnosis, from a patient treated with antithyroid drugs. Receptor source: a man aged 35 to 55 with Graves disease. Both conserved end residues are part of each CDR3. Each record gives: V gene, D gene, clone size, J gene, CDR3 protein, CDR3 DNA. A D gene is named only where the DNA matches it firmly. A row's size may be missing; if present it is once, few, many or a size class.

v_gene: TRBV11-2; d_gene: .; abundance: .; j_gene: TRBJ2-7; CDR3aa: CASSLPPVGGRGYEQYF; CDR3nt: TGTGCCAGCAGCTTACCCCCCGTTGGGGGAAGAGGCTACGAGCAGTACTTC
v_gene: TRBV7-2; d_gene: .; abundance: many; j_gene: TRBJ1-5; CDR3aa: CASSPWAGQPQHF; CDR3nt: TGTGCCAGCAGCCCGTGGGCGGGGCAGCCCCAGCATTTT
v_gene: TRBV24-1; d_gene: .; abundance: few; j_gene: TRBJ2-1; CDR3aa: CATWGSGVSYNEQFF; CDR3nt: TGTGCCACCTGGGGTTCGGGGGTATCCTACAATGAGCAGTTCTTC
v_gene: TRBV10-2; d_gene: .; abundance: few; j_gene: TRBJ1-2; CDR3aa: CASSGDYGYTF; CDR3nt: TGCGCCTCATCAGGGGACTATGGCTACACCTTC
v_gene: TRBV3-1; d_gene: .; abundance: many; j_gene: TRBJ2-1; CDR3aa: CAISKNPTVNEQFF; CDR3nt: TGTGCCATATCGAAAAACCCCACAGTGAATGAGCAGTTCTTC
v_gene: TRBV4-2; d_gene: .; abundance: .; j_gene: TRBJ2-5; CDR3aa: CASSQAQDQETQYF; CDR3nt: TGTGCCAGCAGCCAAGCACAGGACCAAGAGACCCAGTACTTC
v_gene: TRBV6-1; d_gene: .; abundance: .; j_gene: TRBJ2-3; CDR3aa: CASVSGEQIPDTQYF; CDR3nt: TGTGCCAGCGTCTCGGGAGAACAGATTCCAGATACGCAGTATTTT
v_gene: TRBV4-1; d_gene: .; abundance: .; j_gene: TRBJ2-5; CDR3aa: CASRGRSETQYF; CDR3nt: TGCGCCAGCAGAGGCAGATCAGAGACCCAGTACTTC
v_gene: TRBV28; d_gene: TRBD2; abundance: .; j_gene: TRBJ2-1; CDR3aa: CASSPGTIYEQFF; CDR3nt: TGTGCCAGCAGTCCCGGGACTATTTACGAGCAGTTCTTC
v_gene: TRBV6-1; d_gene: TRBD2; abundance: many; j_gene: TRBJ2-7; CDR3aa: CASRLTSGIRYEQYF; CDR3nt: TGTGCCAGCCGACTAACTAGCGGGATTCGGTACGAGCAGTACTTC
v_gene: TRBV10-1; d_gene: .; abundance: .; j_gene: TRBJ2-3; CDR3aa: CASSPGTLTDTQYF; CDR3nt: TGCGCCAGCAGTCCCGGGACTCTCACAGATACGCAGTATTTT
v_gene: TRBV5-1; d_gene: TRBD1; abundance: many; j_gene: TRBJ2-1; CDR3aa: CASSPDRGKFVF; CDR3nt: TGCGCCAGCAGTCCCGACAGGGGGAAGTTCGTCTTC
v_gene: TRBV5-1; d_gene: .; abundance: few; j_gene: TRBJ2-5; CDR3aa: CASSLTGTTRETQYF; CDR3nt: TGCGCCAGCAGCTTGACCGGGACCACCCGAGAGACCCAGTACTTC